This TCR beta chain was recorded in a study of shared clonotypes between healthy human individuals. Generated by immunoSEQ multiplex PCR, the TCRdb table keeps only in-frame clones and is missing some. The sample records more than 2,000,000 clones, 85% to 95% being singletons. The CDR3 is 14 amino acids. V was cut by 4 bases and J by 1 base, with 11 bases left in between. Germline CDR1 SGDLS, CDR2 YYNGEE. The receptor was derived from a man aged 18 to 30 in good health. Some clones in this sample may be carry-over from other donors' samples. The gene calls are TRBV9 and TRBJ1-1, with D unclear. The sequenced material came from naive CD4+ T cells from PBMCs. As for subset: CD45RA+ positively selected. CDR3 DNA sequence: TGTGCCAGCAGCCCTCTGACCTCGAACACTGAAGCTTTCTTT. Translating gives CASSPLTSNTEAFF. Supplemented by reference TRBV9 and TRBJ1-1, the full variable domain reads DSGVTQTPKHLITATGQRVTLRCSPRSGDLSVYWYQQSLDQGLQFLIQYYNGEERAKGNILERFSAQQFPDLHSELNLSSLELGDSALYFCASSPLTSNTEAFFGQGTRLTVV.